This T cell receptor beta chain was found in a study of blood T cell repertoires in COVID-19 (TCRdb year 2020). Regarding the study in general: Samples covering the acute and convalescent phases of COVID-19 were provided by collaborators in the United States, Italy and Spain. Subjects who had been exposed to COVID-19, were actively infected with it, or had recovered from it provided the deeply sampled blood TCRbeta repertoires that made up the dataset. The samples were drawn from two sources: the first 160 participants of the ongoing ImmuneRACE study, and 1,254 subjects contributed by 6 global collaborators. The sample metadata nearly always contained a de-identified subject ID, COVID-19 status, age in years and sex. The prospective study material was composed of cDNA or gDNA derived from T cells, B-cell-depleted T cells, or PBMCs. HLA class I and class II types, where available, came from metadata supplied by the sample provider rather than from assay-based typing. A freely available public database, intended as a resource for researchers studying the immune response to SARS-CoV-2, is where the repertoires were released. The full study reports these points: The quantity of clinical and demographic metadata differed by source and by participant and was supplied without curation.

At one collaborating source in Seattle, patients were enrolled during active infection and were followed longitudinally through the course of disease. The collaborating institutions used their own protocols to collect whole blood in K2EDTA tubes. For TCRbeta analysis, collaborators shipped samples in one of three forms: frozen whole blood, isolated PBMCs, or DNA extracted from either of those sample types. The germline V gene sets CDR1 to KGHSH and CDR2 to LQKENI. The V end gives up 5 bases and the J end 4 bases, leaving 6 bases in the junction not matched to a gene. Taken from cysteine to phenylalanine, the CDR3 has 14 residues. The CDR3 DNA has 42 bases and is translated from base 1. This clone was seen only a few times. Its target antigen remains unknown. Qualities for individual bases were not recorded, and no much larger clone is one base off. TCRbeta CDR3 regions were amplified from genomic DNA using the immunoSEQ Assay, a bias-controlled multiplex PCR. The authors processed their data as follows. The number of nucleated cells in each sample was estimated from the amplification of reference gene primers within the assay. To quantify the absolute abundance of each unique TCRbeta CDR3 rearrangement, sequence reads were collapsed and filtered. Productive Simpson clonality was computed per sample as the square root of Simpson's diversity index over productive rearrangements. Not all clones reach the TCRdb copy of this immuneACCESS table, which keeps in-frame sequences only. Checked studies attribute under half of the gap to unresolved V genes and leave the rest unexplained. The D gene and trimming were derived from the DNA, and the V and J assignments and clone size from that table. The sample table shows about 220,000 clones, and around 85% are seen once. Of the sample, around 2.5% falls within the top ten clones.

Rearrangement joined TRBV18 to TRBJ1-2, with TRBD1 identical over 8 junction bases. Sequenced input: peripheral blood. The clonotype comes from a woman aged 70-85 years with COVID-19, enrolled during active disease. The CDR3: CASSKDRVGYGYTF. The nucleotides are TGTGCCAGCTCAAAGGACAGGGTCGGCTATGGCTACACCTTC. The full variable domain, with segments outside the CDR3 supplied by the reference TRBV18 and TRBJ1-2 proteins, appears as NAGVMQNPRHLVRRRGQEARLRCSPMKGHSHVYWYRQLPEEGLKFMVYLQKENIIDESGMPKERFSAEFPKEGPSILRIQQVVRGDSAAYFCASSKDRVGYGYTFGSGTRLTVV.